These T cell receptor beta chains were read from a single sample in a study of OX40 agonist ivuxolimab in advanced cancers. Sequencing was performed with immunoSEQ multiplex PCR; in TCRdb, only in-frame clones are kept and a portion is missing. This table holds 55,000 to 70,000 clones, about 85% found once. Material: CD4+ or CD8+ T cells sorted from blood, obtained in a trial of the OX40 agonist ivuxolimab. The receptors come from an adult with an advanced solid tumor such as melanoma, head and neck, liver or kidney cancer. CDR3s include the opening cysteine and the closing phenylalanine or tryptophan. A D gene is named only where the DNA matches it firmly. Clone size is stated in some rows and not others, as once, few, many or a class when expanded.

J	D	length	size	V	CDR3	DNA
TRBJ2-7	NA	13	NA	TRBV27	CASRPGHLYEQYF	TGTGCCAGCAGGCCGGGACACCTCTACGAGCAGTACTTC
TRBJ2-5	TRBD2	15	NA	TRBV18	CASSPGLAGVETQYF	TGTGCCAGCTCGCCGGGACTAGCGGGCGTGGAGACCCAGTACTTC
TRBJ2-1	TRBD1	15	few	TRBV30	CAWSTLGQGAVEQFF	TGTGCCTGGAGTACCCTGGGACAGGGGGCTGTGGAGCAGTTCTTC
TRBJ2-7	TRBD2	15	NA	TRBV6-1	CASSQIAGGSYEQYF	TGTGCCAGCAGTCAAATAGCGGGAGGCTCCTACGAGCAGTACTTC
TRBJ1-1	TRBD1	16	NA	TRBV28	CASSFHLGQTDTEAFF	TGTGCCAGCAGTTTTCATTTGGGACAGACAGACACTGAAGCTTTCTTT
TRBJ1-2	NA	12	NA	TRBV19	CASSTGPKGYTF	TGTGCCAGTAGTACGGGCCCCAAGGGCTACACCTTC
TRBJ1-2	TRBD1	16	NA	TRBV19	CASNVGGTQSNYGYTF	TGTGCCAGTAACGTAGGGGGCACGCAATCTAACTATGGCTACACCTTC
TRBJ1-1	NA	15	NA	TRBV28	CASSLPGHKNTEAFF	TGTGCCAGCAGTCTCCCGGGACACAAGAACACTGAAGCTTTCTTT
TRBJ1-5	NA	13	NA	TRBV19	CASSGTVNQPQHF	TGTGCCAGTAGCGGGACGGTTAATCAGCCCCAGCATTTT
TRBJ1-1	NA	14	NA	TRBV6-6	CASSHQDGNTEAFF	TGTGCCAGCAGTCATCAGGACGGGAACACTGAAGCTTTCTTT
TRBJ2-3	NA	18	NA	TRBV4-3	CASSQRIFRGTSTDTQYF	TGCGCCAGCAGCCAACGGATTTTCAGGGGAACTAGCACAGATACGCAGTATTTT
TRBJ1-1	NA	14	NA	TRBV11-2	CASSKQGVDTEAFF	TGTGCCAGCAGCAAACAGGGAGTAGACACTGAAGCTTTCTTT
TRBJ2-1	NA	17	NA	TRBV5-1	CASSHSVGAAGQHEQFF	TGCGCCAGCAGCCACTCGGTGGGGGCGGCTGGGCAGCATGAGCAGTTCTTC
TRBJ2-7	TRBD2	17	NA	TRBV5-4	CASSVGLAGGNSYEQYF	TGTGCCAGCAGCGTCGGACTAGCGGGGGGGAACTCCTACGAGCAGTACTTC
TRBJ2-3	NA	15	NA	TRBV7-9	CASSLGVRVPDTQYF	TGTGCCAGCAGCTTAGGGGTCCGGGTCCCAGATACGCAGTATTTT
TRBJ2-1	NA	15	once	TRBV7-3	CASSSREMGYNEQFF	TGTGCCAGCAGCTCACGGGAAATGGGCTACAATGAGCAGTTCTTC
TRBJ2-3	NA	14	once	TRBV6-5	CASSYSGRRDTQYF	TGTGCCAGCAGTTACTCGGGGAGGAGAGATACGCAGTATTTT
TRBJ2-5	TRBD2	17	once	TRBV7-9	CASSPLLTSGGAETQYF	TGTGCCAGCAGCCCACTCCTGACTAGCGGGGGGGCGGAGACCCAGTACTTC
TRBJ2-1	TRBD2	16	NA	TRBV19	CASSTPRLAEDNEQFF	TGTGCCAGTAGTACCCCCAGACTAGCGGAGGACAATGAGCAGTTCTTC
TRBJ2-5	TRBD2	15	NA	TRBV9	CASSVGSGGAETQYF	TGTGCCAGCAGCGTAGGAAGCGGGGGGGCAGAGACCCAGTACTTC
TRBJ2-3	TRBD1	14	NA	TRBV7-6	CASSLLQGADTQYF	TGTGCCAGCAGCTTACTACAGGGGGCAGATACGCAGTATTTT
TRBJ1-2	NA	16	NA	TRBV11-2	CASSLEAWGQKYGYTF	TGTGCCAGCAGCTTAGAGGCTTGGGGTCAGAAATATGGCTACACCTTC
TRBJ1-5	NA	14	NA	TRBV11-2	CASSLHAEGQPQHF	TGTGCCAGCAGCTTACACGCGGAGGGACAGCCCCAGCATTTT
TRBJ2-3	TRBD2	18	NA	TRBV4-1	CASSQGPGLAGDTDTQYF	TGCGCCAGCAGCCAGGGTCCGGGACTAGCGGGGGACACAGATACGCAGTATTTT
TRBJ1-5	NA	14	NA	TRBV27	CASSLTGSNQPQHF	TGTGCCAGCAGCCTAACAGGTAGCAATCAGCCCCAGCATTTT
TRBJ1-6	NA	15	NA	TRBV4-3	CASSQAGGNNSPLHF	TGCGCCAGCAGCCAAGCCGGGGGGAATAATTCACCCCTCCACTTT
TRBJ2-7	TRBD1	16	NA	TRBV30	CAWSVGRQGFSYEQYF	TGTGCCTGGAGTGTGGGGAGACAGGGTTTCTCCTACGAGCAGTACTTC
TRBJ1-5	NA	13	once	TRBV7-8	CASSAGLDQPQHF	TGTGCCAGCAGCGCCGGGCTTGATCAGCCCCAGCATTTT